Listed below are T cell receptor beta chains from one sample, sequenced in a study of T cell responses to AZD1222 COVID-19 vaccine. Clones were read by immunoSEQ multiplex PCR, and TCRdb kept only the in-frame ones, dropping some. Of 90,000 to 130,000 clones in the sample, about 80% are singletons; the top ten hold about 9.5%. The sample here was peripheral blood, taken on day 0 of AZD1222 vaccination. Receptors were obtained from an adult in good health. Both conserved end residues are part of each CDR3. The D gene is left open where the match is weak. For some rows the clone size is stated as once, few or many, or as a class when expanded; others skip it.

>TRBJ2-1|TRBV18|.|.
TGTGCCAGCTCACCCGGGCCCAGCTCCTACAATGAGCAGTTCTTC
CASSPGPSSYNEQFF
>TRBJ1-1|TRBV6-5|.|.
TGTGCCAGCAGTTCCCACCTGAACACTGAAGCTTTCTTT
CASSSHLNTEAFF
>TRBJ1-5|TRBV5-3|.|.
TGTGCCAGAAGCTTGGCCAGGGTGCTTTATCAGCCCCAGCATTTT
CARSLARVLYQPQHF
>TRBJ1-4|TRBV28|.|.
TGTGCCAGCACTACACGGGGGAATGAAAAACTGTTTTTT
CASTTRGNEKLFF
>TRBJ1-1|TRBV10-3|.|.
TGTGCCTCGCGTCCCAGGGAGGGTGGGACTGAAGCTTTCTTT
CASRPREGGTEAFF
>TRBJ2-1|TRBV6-5|.|TRBD1
TGTGCCAGCATGAGGGACAGGGCCTACAATGAGCAGTTCTTC
CASMRDRAYNEQFF
>TRBJ2-5|TRBV14|.|TRBD2
TGTGCCAGCAGCCAAGGAGCGGGGGGGCCTTTGATGGGAGAGACCCAGTACTTC
CASSQGAGGPLMGETQYF
>TRBJ1-6|TRBV2|.|.
TGTGCCAGCAGTGAAAGGGGGTCAGGGGACGGTTCACCCCTCCACTTT
CASSERGSGDGSPLHF
>TRBJ2-6|TRBV5-1|.|TRBD1
TGCGCCAGCAGCTTGGGGACAGGGGCCTCTGGGGCCAACGTCCTGACTTTC
CASSLGTGASGANVLTF
>TRBJ2-2|TRBV5-1|.|TRBD1
TGCGTCAGCAGCTCCTTACGGGACAGGGAAGGGGAGCTGTTTTTT
CVSSSLRDREGELFF
>TRBJ2-1|TRBV6-6|.|TRBD2
TGTGCCAGCAGTCCTGGTCATGCTAGCGGGAGACCTGGGAATGAGCAGTTCTTC
CASSPGHASGRPGNEQFF
>TRBJ2-7|TRBV12-3/TRBV12-4|few|.
TGTGCCAGCAGGGGTTACCACGAGCAGTACTTC
CASRGYHEQYF
>TRBJ2-7|TRBV4-1|once|.
TGCGCCAGCAGCGCCGGGGTACACGCCTACGAGCAGTACTTC
CASSAGVHAYEQYF
>TRBJ1-5|TRBV4-3|.|.
TGCGCCAGCAGCCAAGATCAAAGCCAGCCCCAGCATTTT
CASSQDQSQPQHF
>TRBJ2-1|TRBV10-3|.|.
TGTGCCATCGCCGTCCGACCAACTGGGTACAATGAGCAGTTCTTC
CAIAVRPTGYNEQFF
>TRBJ1-1|TRBV6-2/TRBV6-3|.|.
TGTGCCAGCAGTTACGCCAGATTTGAAACTGAAGCTTTCTTT
CASSYARFETEAFF
>TRBJ1-4|TRBV4-2|.|TRBD1
TGTGCCAGCAGCACACGGACAGGCCCTGGGAAACTGTTTTTT
CASSTRTGPGKLFF
>TRBJ2-5|TRBV12-3/TRBV12-4|.|.
TGTGCCAGCAGCCAAGACAGTGGGGAGACCCAGTACTTC
CASSQDSGETQYF
>TRBJ1-5|TRBV3-1/TRBV3-2|.|TRBD1
TGTGCCAGCAGAGACGGACAGGGCCCTCAGCCCCAGCATTTT
CASRDGQGPQPQHF
>TRBJ2-3|TRBV28|.|TRBD1
TGTGCCAGCAGTTACGGGGGGACAGGGGTTGAAGATACGCAGTATTTT
CASSYGGTGVEDTQYF
>TRBJ2-1|TRBV11-3|.|.
TGTGCCAGCAGCTTAGACCCCGCTTACAATGAGCAGTTCTTC
CASSLDPAYNEQFF
>TRBJ2-1|TRBV11-3|.|TRBD2
TGTGCCAGCAGCTCCAGAGCGGGGGGGCCCGGGGATGAGCAGTTCTTC
CASSSRAGGPGDEQFF
>TRBJ2-3|TRBV5-6|.|.
TGTGCCAGCAGCTTGCAGGGTGGAGATACGCAGTATTTT
CASSLQGGDTQYF
>TRBJ1-3|TRBV6-5|.|.
TGTGCCAGTGGGGGGGGCCTCAGCTCCGGAAACACCATATATTTT
CASGGGLSSGNTIYF
>TRBJ2-4|TRBV6-4|.|.
TGTGCCAGCAGTGACCGCTTTAGGACCAAAAACATTCAGTACTTC
CASSDRFRTKNIQYF